Shown below are 31 T cell receptor beta chains from a single sample sequenced in a study of control samples from healthy donors and cancer patients. Sequencing was performed with immunoSEQ multiplex PCR; in TCRdb, only in-frame clones are kept and a portion is missing. The sample lists about 54,000 clones; 95% to 97% were seen once. The sequenced sample was blood. The receptors come from a woman in her twenties or thirties in good health.

The CDR3 spells CASSLIGAYGYTF. CDR3 DNA: TGTGCCAGCAGTTTAATAGGAGCCTATGGCTACACCTTC. This chain joins TRBV12-3 or TRBV12-4 and TRBJ1-2, with no clear D. The CDR3 spans 13 residues. Trimming took off 2 bases at V and 4 bases at J, with 8 bases between the two ends.

This clone occurred once. The rearrangement joins TRBV7-8 to TRBJ2-3; D is perhaps TRBD2 (7 bases). V was clipped by 1 base and J by 1 base, with 24 bases between them. This CDR3 comprises 20 residues. CDR1 SGHVS and CDR2 FQNEAQ come from the germline V gene. DNA of the CDR3: TGTGCCAGCAGCTTAGGAGGGGGTCCTAACAGCGGGACTGGCACAGATACGCAGTATTTT. Amino acid sequence: CASSLGGGPNSGTGTDTQYF.

The table lists this clone with a count of one. CDR3 bases: TGTGCCAGCAGCTACAGGGCGCCCGGGACTAGTACCTACAATGAGCAGTTCTTC. Protein sequence: CASSYRAPGTSTYNEQFF. The chain combines TRBV27 with TRBJ2-1; TRBD2 matches at 8 bases. V gave up 6 bases and J gave up 2 bases; unmatched junction bases: 15. Germline V gene data show CDR1 as MNHEY and CDR2 as SMNVEV (reference sequence). The CDR3 is 18 amino acids.

The chain uses TRBV6-5 and TRBJ1-2, with D hard to call. This CDR3 has 13 residues. Per the germline V gene, CDR1 is MNHEY and CDR2 is SVGAGI. V gave up 6 bases and J gave up 4 bases, with 12 bases separating them. CDR3 sequence: CASSNSIGYGYTF. The CDR3 DNA follows: TGTGCCAGCAGCAACAGCATTGGCTATGGCTACACCTTC.

The V call is TRBV6-5, the J call TRBJ2-7; either TRBD1 or TRBD2 may fit D (5 bases each). The V end lost 0 bases, the J end lost 0 bases, and 12 bases lay between the germline ends. This CDR3 region has 16 residues. The germline V gene has CDR1 MNHEY and CDR2 SVGAGI. CDR3 sequence (DNA): TGTGCCAGCAGTTACTCTGGGGGAATTGGCTCCTACGAGCAGTACTTC. It codes for CASSYSGGIGSYEQYF.

CDR3 bases: TGTGCCAGCAGCCAAGGGACAGCGAAAGCCAAAAACATTCAGTACTTC. Protein: CASSQGTAKAKNIQYF. The chain uses TRBV3-1 (or the pseudogene TRBV3-2) and TRBJ2-4, with D possibly being TRBD1 (6 bases). Germline-derived CDR1 and CDR2 are LGHDT and YNNKEL (reference sequence). Trimming took off 1 base at V and 0 bases at J, with 10 bases between the two ends. This CDR3 contains 16 residues.

The chain couples TRBV7-9 to TRBJ1-5, with no clear D. V lost 1 base, J lost 6 bases, and 10 bases lay in between. The CDR3 is 14 amino acids. CDR1 is SEHNR, CDR2 FQNEAQ, per germline (reference sequence). For the CDR3, the DNA is TGTGCCAGCAGCTTAGAGGGCATAAGTCAGCCCCAGCATTTT. It encodes CASSLEGISQPQHF.

The chain is built from TRBV29-1 and TRBJ1-1; no reliable D call. The CDR3 has 15 amino acids. V lost 2 bases, J lost 3 bases, and 16 bases lay in between. Germline loops: CDR1 SQVTM, CDR2 ANQGSEA. The CDR3 DNA is TGCAGCGTTGAACTTCGCCCCGGGAGGGACACTGAAGCTTTCTTT. It specifies CSVELRPGRDTEAFF.

The chain has TRBV18 and TRBJ2-1; D unclear. The germline V gene encodes CDR1 KGHSH and CDR2 LQKENI. The CDR3 loop spans 14 amino acids. The V end was cut by 0 bases, the J end by 9 bases, with 12 bases between. Here the CDR3 DNA reads TGTGCCAGCTCACCACCTTCTAGGGTCGGTGAGCAGTTCTTC. It translates to CASSPPSRVGEQFF.

V gene TRBV19 combines with J gene TRBJ2-1; 12 nucleotides align to TRBD2. This CDR3 is built from 14 residues. Trimming took 8 bases from V and 6 from J; bases not matched to a gene: 5. Germline CDR1 reads LNHDA; CDR2 reads SQIVND (reference sequence). The CDR3, as DNA: TGTGCCAGTTCCAGGACTAGCGGGACCAATGAGCAGTTCTTC. This gives the protein CASSRTSGTNEQFF.

This sequence joins TRBV30 and TRBJ2-7; TRBD1 matches 8 bases. The germline CDR1 and CDR2 sequences are GTSNPN and SVGIG (reference sequence). Losses at the gene ends were 0 bases for V and 4 bases for J; bases not matched to a gene: 5. This CDR3 spans 14 amino acids. The CDR3 DNA reads as TGTGCCTGGAGTGTTGGCAGGGGGCCTTACGAGCAGTACTTC. It codes for CAWSVGRGPYEQYF.

This chain links TRBV4-2 with TRBJ2-1; D is possibly TRBD2 (7 bases). Germline CDR1 LGHNA, CDR2 YNFKEQ. This CDR3 region has 15 residues. V lost 0 bases, J lost 7 bases, and 13 bases lay in between. The DNA of the CDR3 is TGTGCCAGCAGCCAAGATGAGGGGAGGGGGAATGAGCAGTTCTTC. Protein product: CASSQDEGRGNEQFF.

The chain joins TRBV28 to TRBJ1-1; D is perhaps TRBD1 (5 bases). The CDR3 extends over 13 amino acids. The germline V and J ends were trimmed by 2 bases and 1 base, with 5 bases remaining between them. Germline V gene lookup returns CDR1 MDHEN and CDR2 SYDVKM. This chain's CDR3 is CASSLQGNTEAFF. The CDR3 DNA sequence: TGTGCCAGCAGTTTACAGGGGAACACTGAAGCTTTCTTT. Full variable domain (missing parts from reference TRBV28 and TRBJ1-1): DVKVTQSSRYLVKRTGEKVFLECVQDMDHENMFWYRQDPGLGLRLIYFSYDVKMKEKGDIPEGYSVSREKKERFSLILESASTNQTSMYLCASSLQGNTEAFFGQGTRLTVV.

V usage is TRBV10-3 and J usage is TRBJ2-1, with unresolved D. This CDR3 spans 15 amino acids. From germline, CDR1 is ENHRY and CDR2 SYGVKD. The V end was cut by 2 bases, the J end by 7 bases, with 15 bases between. In DNA, the CDR3 is TGTGCCATCAGTGAGAGGCAGCTAACAATGAATGAGCAGTTCTTC. Encoded protein: CAISERQLTMNEQFF.

The rearrangement uses TRBV5-1 and TRBJ2-7, with 9 nucleotides matching TRBD1. Looked up from germline, CDR1 is SGHRS and CDR2 is YFSETQ. The CDR3 spans 16 residues. Unmatched junction bases numbered 12, after V lost 4 bases and J lost 4 bases. In DNA form, the CDR3 reads TGCGCCAGCAGCCCCGGGACAGGGTACTTCGGGTACGAGCAGTACTTC. It codes for CASSPGTGYFGYEQYF.

The chain combines TRBV19 with TRBJ1-5, with D uncertain. Germline CDR1 is LNHDA and CDR2 is SQIVND (reference sequence). With 7 bases removed from V and 0 bases from J, the gap between germline ends came to 10 bases. CDR3 length: 14 amino acids. DNA of the CDR3: TGTGCCAGTAACTCATACGGTAGCAATCAGCCCCAGCATTTT. Translated, it gives CASNSYGSNQPQHF.

This clone has a single count. This chain uses TRBV10-2 with TRBJ1-5; D possibly corresponds to TRBD1 (6 bases). V dropped 8 bases and J dropped 0 bases, with 14 bases sitting between them. The CDR3 is 15 amino acids. CDR1 and CDR2 from the germline V gene are WSHSY and SAAADI. Written as DNA, the CDR3 is TGCGCCAGCGGCGACAGGCGGATTAGCAATCAGCCCCAGCATTTT. Amino acids: CASGDRRISNQPQHF.

This clone was counted a single time. The chain combines TRBV19 with TRBJ2-1, with no clear D. With 4 bases removed from V and 3 bases from J, the gap between germline ends came to 7 bases. The CDR3 spans 13 residues. Germline V gene sequence: CDR1 LNHDA, CDR2 SQIVND (reference sequence). The CDR3 protein is CASSTRNYNEQFF. In nucleotides, the CDR3 is TGTGCCAGTAGTACCCGAAACTACAATGAGCAGTTCTTC.

V usage is TRBV7-2 and J usage is TRBJ2-4; D not resolved. Trimming removed 1 base at V and 3 bases at J, with 7 bases between. Germline loops: CDR1 SGHTA, CDR2 FQGNSA. The CDR3 length is 14 residues. The CDR3 nucleotides read TGTGCCAGCAGCTTAGACGTAGGCAAAAACATTCAGTACTTC. Translated: CASSLDVGKNIQYF. Using reference TRBV7-2 and TRBJ2-4 for the parts outside the CDR3, the full variable domain is GAGVSQSPSNKVTEKGKDVELRCDPISGHTALYWYRQSLGQGLEFLIYFQGNSAPDKSGLPSDRFSAERTGGSVSTLTIQRTQQEDSAVYLCASSLDVGKNIQYFGAGTRLSVL.

The chain joins TRBV30 to TRBJ2-1; 10 bases map to TRBD2. Trimming at V came to 0 bases and at J to 8 bases, leaving 10 bases not matched to a gene. This CDR3 is 16 amino acids long. CDR1 GTSNPN and CDR2 SVGIG come from the germline V gene (reference sequence). CDR3 sequence (DNA): TGTGCCTGGAGTGTATTCCCTAGCGGGAGTTTTTATGAGCAGTTCTTC. It specifies CAWSVFPSGSFYEQFF.

The V and J genes are TRBV15 and TRBJ2-2; D call uncertain. The CDR3 sequence is 13 residues long. Deletions cut 8 bases from V and 3 bases from J, with 10 bases between. Germline assignment: CDR1 LNHNV and CDR2 YYDKDF (reference sequence). The CDR3 protein is CATQRSHTGELFF. CDR3 nucleotides: TGTGCCACCCAAAGGTCTCACACCGGGGAGCTGTTTTTT.

The V call is TRBV18, the J call TRBJ2-1, with no clear D. V was pared by 2 bases and J by 12 bases, with 17 bases between. The CDR3 spans 14 residues. Germline-derived CDR1 and CDR2 are KGHSH and LQKENI. The CDR3 loop is CASSPIRPPVGQFF. As DNA, the CDR3 is TGTGCCAGCTCACCAATAAGGCCTCCCGTGGGGCAGTTCTTC.

In its sample, this clone was seen once. This chain links TRBV5-1 with TRBJ1-2, with D tentatively TRBD1 (5 bases). CDR1 SGHRS and CDR2 YFSETQ come from the germline V gene. This CDR3 spans 13 amino acids. Trimming took 3 bases from V and 2 from J, leaving 8 bases between them. This CDR3 is CASSSGQNYGYTF. The CDR3 region has the DNA TGCGCCAGCAGCTCTGGACAAAACTATGGCTACACCTTC.

The chain employs TRBV5-1 and TRBJ2-7, with D maybe TRBD1 (6 bases). V was cut by 3 bases and J by 4 bases, with 17 bases left in between. The CDR3 consists of 15 residues. CDR1 is SGHRS, CDR2 YFSETQ, per germline. The CDR3 nucleotides are TGCGCCAGCAGCTCTTTAACAGGGATGGGGTACGAGCAGTACTTC. Its protein product is CASSSLTGMGYEQYF.

The V and J genes are TRBV6-5 and TRBJ1-2, with no clear D. Per germline, CDR1 MNHEY and CDR2 SVGAGI. The CDR3 runs 13 residues. With 8 bases removed from V and 8 bases from J, the gap between germline ends came to 18 bases. The CDR3 region has the DNA TGTGCCAGCCAAATAAGGCGGGCGGGGGGCTACACCTTC. This translates into CASQIRRAGGYTF.

V and J are TRBV14 and TRBJ1-1; D possibly corresponds to TRBD1 (5 bases). Germline V gene lookup returns CDR1 SGHDN and CDR2 FVKESK. The CDR3 consists of 15 residues. V lost 0 bases to trimming and J lost 4 bases, with 12 bases between them. CDR3 loop: CASSQDQGAGTEAFF. The CDR3 coding sequence is TGTGCCAGCAGCCAAGATCAAGGGGCAGGCACTGAAGCTTTCTTT.

This chain links TRBV4-1 with TRBJ1-4; D is perhaps TRBD1 (5 bases). Germline values: CDR1 MGHRA, CDR2 YSYEKL. The CDR3 is 18 amino acids. Trimming removed 0 bases from V and 6 bases from J, with 20 bases in between. Written as DNA, the CDR3 is TGCGCCAGCAGCCAAGATCGGGTAGGGGCCATCCCGCATGAAAAACTGTTTTTT. As protein: CASSQDRVGAIPHEKLFF.

The rearrangement uses TRBV4-1 and TRBJ2-7; possible D gene TRBD2, 5 bases. The CDR3 is 14 amino acids. V was shortened by 1 base and J by 1 base, with 8 bases between the two germline ends. Germline CDR1 MGHRA, CDR2 YSYEKL. The CDR3 is CASSQATGSYEQYF. CDR3 in DNA: TGCGCCAGCAGCCAAGCGACGGGATCCTACGAGCAGTACTTC.

This clone occurred once. The DNA for the CDR3 is TGTGCCAGCAGCACGGGACCTAGCGGGAGAAGCGGGGAGCTGTTTTTT. Protein sequence: CASSTGPSGRSGELFF. The rearrangement links TRBV14 to TRBJ2-2, with 10 bases lining up with TRBD2. Trimming took 5 bases from V and 7 from J; bases not matched to a gene: 10. Germline CDR1 SGHDN, CDR2 FVKESK. This CDR3 contains 16 residues.

This sequence joins TRBV11-2 and TRBJ2-7, with unresolved D. V shed 2 bases and J shed 3 bases, with 8 bases lying between them. CDR3 length: 13 residues. Germline V lookup: CDR1 SGHAT, CDR2 FQNNGV. The DNA of the CDR3 is TGTGCCAGCAGCTTATTCGGTGGCTACGAGCAGTACTTC. Translated: CASSLFGGYEQYF. Filled out from reference TRBV11-2 and TRBJ2-7, the complete variable domain reads EAGVAQSPRYKIIEKRQSVAFWCNPISGHATLYWYQQILGQGPKLLIQFQNNGVVDDSQLPKDRFSAERLKGVDSTLKIQPAKLEDSAVYLCASSLFGGYEQYFGPGTRLTVT.

The V gene is TRBV9, the J gene TRBJ2-1; 14 nucleotides match TRBD2. The CDR3 contains 16 residues. V was clipped by 3 bases and J by 4 bases; unmatched bases: 3. Per germline, CDR1 SGDLS and CDR2 YYNGEE. The CDR3 DNA is TGTGCCAGCAGCGACAGACTAGCGGGAGGGTACAATGAGCAGTTCTTC. Protein: CASSDRLAGGYNEQFF.